The present T cell receptor beta chain was sequenced within a study of cytomegalovirus exposure and HLA in healthy donors. Study outcomes and limitations: The authors later found HLA-associated TCR beta chains more clonally expanded than equally common others. Links to common viral pathogens appeared, in a later analysis, for several of the most significant clusters. Reports state that TCR beta sequences accurately predicted most subjects' HLA-A and HLA-B alleles. In an earlier analysis, most TCR beta V segments were productive about 87% or about 30% of the time.

Both 60 Vbeta primers and 13 Jbeta primers went into the PCR. The protocol was immunoSEQ multiplex PCR, while the TCRdb copy is restricted to in-frame clones and leaves out a portion. The profile shows under 150,000 clones, roughly 80% of them singletons. This clone appeared a single time. Its antigen is unidentified. One end of the junction does not line up with germline, which may come from a read error. Specimen: PBMCs. This receptor was taken from a man in his forties in good health and CMV-seropositive.

The CDR3 region has the DNA TGTTCCAGCAGCTTAGGGGGGGGTGAAGAGACCCAGTACTTC. It specifies CSSSLGGGEETQYF. This rearrangement joins TRBV7-9 to TRBJ2-5; possibly TRBD2 for D (7 bases). The CDR3 is made up of 14 amino acids. Germline V CDR1 and CDR2: SEHNR, FQNEAQ (reference sequence).